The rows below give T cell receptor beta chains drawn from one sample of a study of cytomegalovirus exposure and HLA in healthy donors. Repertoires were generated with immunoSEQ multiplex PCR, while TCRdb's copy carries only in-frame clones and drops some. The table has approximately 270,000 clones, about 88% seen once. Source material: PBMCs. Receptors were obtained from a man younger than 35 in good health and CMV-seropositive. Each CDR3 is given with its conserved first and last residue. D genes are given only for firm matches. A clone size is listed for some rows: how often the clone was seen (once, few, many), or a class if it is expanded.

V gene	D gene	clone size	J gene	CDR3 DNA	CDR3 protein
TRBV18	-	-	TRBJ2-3	TGTGCCAGCTGGCTGGGCAGGGTTGTCACAGATACGCAGTATTTT	CASWLGRVVTDTQYF
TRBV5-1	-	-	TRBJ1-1	TGCGCCAGCAGCTTCGTAGGGCGATGGACTGAAGCTTTCTTT	CASSFVGRWTEAFF
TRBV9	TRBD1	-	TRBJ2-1	TGTGCCAGCAGCGTAGAGGCAGGGGGTATAATCTACAATGAGCAGTTCTTC	CASSVEAGGIIYNEQFF
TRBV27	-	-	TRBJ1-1	TGTGCCAGCAGTTTAAGTGGGTGGACTGAAGCTTTCTTT	CASSLSGWTEAFF
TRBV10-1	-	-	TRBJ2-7	TGCGCCAGCAGTCGCAGCCAGGATAGCTCCTACGAGCAGTACTTC	CASSRSQDSSYEQYF
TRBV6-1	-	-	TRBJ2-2	TGTGCCAGCAGTGCCGGGACACCGAACACCGGGGAGCTGTTTTTT	CASSAGTPNTGELFF
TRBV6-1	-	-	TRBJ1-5	TGTGCCAGCAGTGATAGTCGACAGTTCGATCAGCCCCAGCATTTT	CASSDSRQFDQPQHF
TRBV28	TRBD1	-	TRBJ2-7	TGTGCCAGCACCTCCCGCCGGGACAGGGTTTACGAGCAGTACTTC	CASTSRRDRVYEQYF
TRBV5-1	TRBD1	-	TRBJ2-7	TGCGCCAGCAGCTTTACAGGGGGCGAGCAGTACTTC	CASSFTGGEQYF
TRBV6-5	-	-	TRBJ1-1	TGTGCCAGCAGGACAGGATTTGAAGCTTTCTTT	CASRTGFEAFF
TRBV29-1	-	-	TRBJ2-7	TGCAGCGTTGTTGACAGAAACTCCTACGAGCAGTACTTC	CSVVDRNSYEQYF
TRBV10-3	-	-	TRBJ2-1	TGTGCCATCAGTGAGTCGCTGAGCCATGAGCAGTTCTTC	CAISESLSHEQFF
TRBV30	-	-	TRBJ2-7	TGTGCCTGGAGTGAGCTAGGGGGGTTACTCTACGAGCAGTACTTC	CAWSELGGLLYEQYF
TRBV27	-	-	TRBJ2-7	TGTGCCAGCAGTTCAGAACAGGGATCCTCCTACGAGCAGTACTTC	CASSSEQGSSYEQYF
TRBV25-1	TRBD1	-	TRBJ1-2	TGTGCCAGCGCCGGGACAGGGGGTGAGGGGACCTTAAACTATGGCTACACCTTC	CASAGTGGEGTLNYGYTF
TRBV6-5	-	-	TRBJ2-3	TGTGCCAGCAGTTACAGGGGGGGCACAGATACGCAGTATTTT	CASSYRGGTDTQYF
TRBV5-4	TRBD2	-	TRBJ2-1	TGTGCCAGCAGCCTGCGGGGGGCTAGCGACAATGAGCAGTTCTTC	CASSLRGASDNEQFF
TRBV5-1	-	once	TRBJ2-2	TGCGCCAGCAGCTTGGTTCGGGGGCCGGACGGGGAGCTGTTTTTT	CASSLVRGPDGELFF
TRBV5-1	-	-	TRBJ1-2	TGCGCCAGCAGCTTTGCTATGAAGGGACCGTTAGCTAACTATGGCTACACCTTC	CASSFAMKGPLANYGYTF
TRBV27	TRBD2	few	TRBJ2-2	TGTGCCAGCAGCCTGGGACTAGCGGGATACACCGGGGAGCTGTTTTTT	CASSLGLAGYTGELFF
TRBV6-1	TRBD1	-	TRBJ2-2	TGTGCCAGCTTGGACAGGGCCGTCGGCGGGGAGCTGTTTTTT	CASLDRAVGGELFF
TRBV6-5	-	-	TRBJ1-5	TGTGCCAGCAGTTACTCCGAGAATAGCAATCAGCCCCAGCATTTT	CASSYSENSNQPQHF
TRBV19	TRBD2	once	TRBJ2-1	TGTGCCAGTAGTCGCCAGCGGGGCAGCTCCTACAATGAGCAGTTCTTC	CASSRQRGSSYNEQFF
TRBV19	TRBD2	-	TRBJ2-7	TGTGCCAGTAGTATCCGGGACTATCCGAAAGAGCAGTACTTC	CASSIRDYPKEQYF
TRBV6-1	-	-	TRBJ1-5	TGTGCCAGCAGTGAAGTGAATCTCAGCCCCCAGCATTTT	CASSEVNLSPQHF
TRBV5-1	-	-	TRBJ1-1	TGCGCCAGCAGCAGACAACCTTCTACAGCGAACACTGAAGCTTTCTTT	CASSRQPSTANTEAFF
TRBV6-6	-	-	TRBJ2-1	TGTGCCAGCAGTTACGACAGCTCCTACAATGAGCAGTTCTTC	CASSYDSSYNEQFF
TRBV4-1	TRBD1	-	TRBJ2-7	TGCGCCAGCAGCCAATCTAGTCGGGGACAGGAGCAGTACTTC	CASSQSSRGQEQYF
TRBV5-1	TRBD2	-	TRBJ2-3	TGCGCCAGCACCCCCCTAGCGGGAGAAGCCCCAGATACGCAGTATTTT	CASTPLAGEAPDTQYF
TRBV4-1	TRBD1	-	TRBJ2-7	TGCGCCAGCAGCCAGGATCGTCAGGGGGAAGTCGAGAAGTACTTC	CASSQDRQGEVEKYF
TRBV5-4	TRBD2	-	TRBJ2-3	TGTGCCAGCAGCTTGGCGGGAGGATTGGGAGATACGCAGTATTTT	CASSLAGGLGDTQYF
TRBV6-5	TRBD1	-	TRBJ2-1	TGTGCCAGCAGCGGGACAGGAGCCTACAATGAGCAGTTCTTC	CASSGTGAYNEQFF
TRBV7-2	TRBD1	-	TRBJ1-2	TGTGCCAGCAGATTGGACAGGGGGCGAGGCTACACCTTC	CASRLDRGRGYTF
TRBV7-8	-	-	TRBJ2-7	TGTGCCAGCAGCCCTTACTCCTACGAGCAGTACTTC	CASSPYSYEQYF
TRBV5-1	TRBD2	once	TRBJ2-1	TGCGCCAGCAGCTCCGGGACTAGCGGGAGAGGAGAGCAGTTCTTC	CASSSGTSGRGEQFF
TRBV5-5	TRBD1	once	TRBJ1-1	TGTGCCAGCAGACCAGGACAGGGGAGGAACACTGAAGCTTTCTTT	CASRPGQGRNTEAFF
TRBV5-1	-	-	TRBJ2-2	TGCGCCAGCAGTCCGGGCCCCGGGAACACCGGGGAGCTGTTTTTT	CASSPGPGNTGELFF
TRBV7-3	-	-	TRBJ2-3	TGTGCCAGCAGCTTGGGGCCTTCCACCCCCACAGATACGCAGTATTTT	CASSLGPSTPTDTQYF
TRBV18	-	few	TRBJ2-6	TGTGCCAGCTCACCACCTCGGTCCGGGGCCAACGTCCTGACTTTC	CASSPPRSGANVLTF
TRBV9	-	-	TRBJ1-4	TGTGCCAGCAGCGTAGCGGGTGAGGAAAAACTGTTTTTT	CASSVAGEEKLFF
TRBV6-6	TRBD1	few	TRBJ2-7	TGTGCCAGCAGACCCGGGACAGGGATCCAGCGTCAGTACTTC	CASRPGTGIQRQYF
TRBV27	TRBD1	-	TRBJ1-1	TGTGCCAGCAGTTTGACAGGGGGTTCGAGCACTGAAGCTTTCTTT	CASSLTGGSSTEAFF